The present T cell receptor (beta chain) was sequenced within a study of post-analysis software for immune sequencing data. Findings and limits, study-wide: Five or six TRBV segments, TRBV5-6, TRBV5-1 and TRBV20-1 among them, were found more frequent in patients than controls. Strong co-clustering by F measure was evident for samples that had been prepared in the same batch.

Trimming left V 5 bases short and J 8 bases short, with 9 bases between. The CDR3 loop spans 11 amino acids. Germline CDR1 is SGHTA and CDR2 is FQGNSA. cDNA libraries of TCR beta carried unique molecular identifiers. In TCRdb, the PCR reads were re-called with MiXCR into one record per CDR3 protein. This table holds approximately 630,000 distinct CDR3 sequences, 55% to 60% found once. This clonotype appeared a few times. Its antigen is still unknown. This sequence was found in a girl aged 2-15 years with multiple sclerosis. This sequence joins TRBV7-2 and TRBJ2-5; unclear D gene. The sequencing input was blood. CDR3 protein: CASSDLVTQYF. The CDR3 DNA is TGTGCCAGCAGCGACCTGGTTACCCAGTACTTC.